The clone carrying this TCR beta chain was observed a handful of times. Given the absence of the conserved phenylalanine or tryptophan at the CDR3 end, a read error is likely. No DNA is shown, since the ends of the CDR3 on it are uncertain; the CDR3 is the one TCRdb lists. The sample comes from a study of Graves' ophthalmopathy and Graves' hyperthyroidism. RNA transcripts yielded amplified TCR beta CDR3 regions. First-round RT-PCR relied on HTBI primers, and a second-round multiplex PCR came next. TCRdb independently ran MiXCR on the multiplex PCR reads; one entry per CDR3 protein. There are 650,000 to 900,000 distinct CDR3 sequences in the sample; roughly 40% occur only once, and less than 55% lies in the top ten. CDR1 is MNHNS and CDR2 is SASEGT in the germline V gene. The CDR3 has 8 residues if both end residues are counted.

The sequencing sample was made of peripheral blood. This chain joins TRBV6-1 and TRBJ1-2. The TCR sequence derives from an adult man with Graves' ophthalmopathy. CDR3 amino acids: CAISDRGL.